The 17 T cell receptor beta chains below come from one sample, sequenced in a study of T cells in Graves' hyperthyroidism and ophthalmopathy. RNA transcripts served as the template for amplifying TCR beta CDR3 regions. In the first-round RT-PCR of the TCR CDR3, the HTBI primer set was used. In TCRdb, the multiplex PCR reads were re-called with MiXCR into one record per CDR3 protein. The sample includes about 560,000 distinct CDR3 sequences, over 15% of them seen just once. Sequenced: blood. The receptor source for this set is a woman under 30 with Graves' hyperthyroidism.

The sample holds a few counts of this clonotype. CDR3 nucleotides: TGCAGCCCCGCCCGCATAGGCACTCTAAAAGAGACCCAGTACTTC. Residues: CSPARIGTLKETQYF. The chain joins TRBV20-1 to TRBJ2-5; no definite D call. This CDR3 is built from 15 residues. Germline CDR1 DFQATT, CDR2 SNEGSKA (reference sequence).

V and J are TRBV2 and TRBJ1-3; D call uncertain. The ends were cut back, 6 bases at V and 6 bases at J, with 9 bases in the middle. The CDR3 extends over 12 amino acids. In germline, CDR1 is SNHLY, CDR2 FYNNEI. This chain's CDR3 is CASRDLSNTIYF. CDR3 sequence (DNA): TGTGCCAGCAGGGACCTCTCAAACACCATATATTTT.

In its sample, this clonotype was seen a few times. V usage is TRBV20-1 and J usage is TRBJ2-7, with TRBD2 identical over 7 bases. This CDR3 is 16 amino acids long. V lost 6 bases to trimming and J lost 2 bases; unmatched junction nucleotides: 16. Germline-derived CDR1 and CDR2 are DFQATT and SNEGSKA (reference sequence). The CDR3 nucleotides read TGCAGTGCCAGGCCTTGGAAGCGGGATTCCACCTACGAGCAGTACTTC. Translation: CSARPWKRDSTYEQYF.

CDR3 loop: CATSRPRGTEAFF. The CDR3 DNA is TGTGCCACCAGCAGACCCCGAGGCACTGAAGCTTTCTTT. The chain carries TRBV15 and TRBJ1-1; D gene unclear. The CDR3 totals 13 residues. CDR1 and CDR2 from the germline V gene are LNHNV and YYDKDF (reference sequence). Between the trimmed V and J ends, which lost 2 bases and 4 bases, there was a span of 8 bases.

V is TRBV7-3 and J is TRBJ2-3; 15 bases are a match to TRBD2. The CDR3 spans 17 residues. Germline trimming cut 2 bases from V and 6 bases from J; bases unmatched to any gene: 6. In germline, CDR1 is SGHTA, CDR2 FQGTGA. The CDR3 reads CASSLDGTSGGPDTQYF. The CDR3 region has the DNA TGTGCCAGCAGCTTAGATGGGACTAGCGGGGGGCCGGATACGCAGTATTTT.

At least ten counts were recorded for this clonotype. The V and J genes are TRBV6-1 and TRBJ2-2; D is uncertain. This CDR3 is built from 19 residues. V was shortened by 5 bases and J by 0 bases, with 22 bases between the two germline ends. The germline CDR1 and CDR2 sequences are MNHNS and SASEGT. The CDR3 protein is CASSYLMAGGISNTGELFF. The CDR3 DNA sequence: TGTGCCAGCAGTTACCTCATGGCTGGCGGAATCTCGAACACCGGGGAGCTGTTTTTT.

Only a few counts were recorded for this clonotype. V is TRBV30 and J is TRBJ1-2; D may be TRBD1 (5 bases). Germline assignment: CDR1 GTSNPN and CDR2 SVGIG (reference sequence). Trimming pared 1 base from V and 8 bases from J, leaving 11 bases between. The CDR3 totals 12 residues. CDR3 in amino acids: CAWSGGGRGYTF. The CDR3, as DNA: TGTGCCTGGAGTGGCGGGGGAAGGGGCTACACCTTC.

This chain uses TRBV29-1 with TRBJ2-3; possible D gene TRBD1, 6 bases. Trimming took off 8 bases at V and 1 base at J, with 13 bases between the two ends. Germline loops: CDR1 SQVTM, CDR2 ANQGSEA. This CDR3 is built from 13 residues. This CDR3 reads CSLRDTRTDTQYF. The CDR3 DNA sequence: TGCAGCCTCCGGGACACACGCACAGATACGCAGTATTTT.

This clonotype occurred a few times. This sequence joins TRBV20-1 and TRBJ2-5; 10 positions match TRBD2. In germline, CDR1 is DFQATT, CDR2 SNEGSKA (reference sequence). The J segment lost 2 bases and the V segment lost 6 bases, leaving 15 bases of the junction unmatched. This CDR3 comprises 17 residues. The CDR3, as DNA: TGCAGTGCGCGCTCCCCTTCAATAGCGGGGGGACAAGAGACCCAGTACTTC. Its protein is CSARSPSIAGGQETQYF.

J is TRBJ2-5 and V is TRBV29-1, with 11 bases fitting TRBD2. Per the germline V gene, CDR1 is SQVTM and CDR2 is ANQGSEA. The CDR3 is made up of 15 amino acids. Germline trimming cut 3 bases from V and 7 bases from J; bases unmatched to any gene: 10. The CDR3 protein is CSVEVGLAAIGTQYF. CDR3 bases: TGCAGCGTTGAGGTGGGACTAGCGGCAATTGGGACCCAGTACTTC.

This clonotype was seen at least ten times. V usage is TRBV6-1 and J usage is TRBJ1-1, with a weak D call TRBD1 (5 bases). Germline CDR1 is MNHNS and CDR2 is SASEGT. This CDR3 is 16 amino acids long. V was trimmed by 2 bases and J by 1 base, leaving 14 bases between them. For the CDR3, the DNA is TGTGCCAGCAGTGAATCCTACGGGACGGCGAACACTGAAGCTTTCTTT. Its protein product is CASSESYGTANTEAFF.

The sample holds many counts of this clonotype. The rearrangement links TRBV12-3 or TRBV12-4 to TRBJ2-3, with TRBD2 as a possible D gene (5 bases). This CDR3 region has 13 residues. Trimming took off 7 bases at V and 1 base at J, with 9 bases between the two ends. The CDR3 sequence is CASNLRGTDTQYF. The CDR3 DNA follows: TGTGCCAGCAACCTGAGGGGCACAGATACGCAGTATTTT.

This sequence joins TRBV5-1 and TRBJ1-6; no definite D call. In germline, CDR1 is SGHRS, CDR2 YFSETQ. The CDR3 runs to 14 residues. Trimming stripped 4 bases from V and 8 bases from J, with 13 bases between. The CDR3 is CASSPVGPDSPLHF. Here the CDR3 DNA reads TGCGCCAGCAGCCCCGTCGGGCCAGATTCACCCCTCCACTTT. The complete variable domain, with remaining parts taken from reference TRBV5-1 and TRBJ1-6, reads KAGVTQTPRYLIKTRGQQVTLSCSPISGHRSVSWYQQTPGQGLQFLFEYFSETQRNKGNFPGRFSGRQFSNSRSEMNVSTLELGDSALYLCASSPVGPDSPLHFGNGTRLTVT.

CDR3: CASRPGQGIPNYGYTF. CDR3 DNA: TGTGCCAGCAGACCGGGACAGGGGATTCCTAACTATGGCTACACCTTC. This chain uses TRBV2 with TRBJ1-2; 10 nucleotides line up with TRBD1. V trimming: 6 bases; J trimming: 0 bases; junction bases outside the gene matches: 7. The CDR3 is made up of 16 amino acids. The germline gives CDR1 SNHLY, CDR2 FYNNEI.

The sample holds many counts of this clonotype. This sequence joins TRBV20-1 and TRBJ2-1; 9 bases fit TRBD2. This CDR3 has 15 amino acids. CDR1 DFQATT and CDR2 SNEGSKA come from the germline V gene (reference sequence). V lost 0 bases and J lost 9; bases outside the gene matches: 9. The CDR3 sequence: CSARDPQREVGEQFF. The DNA of the CDR3 is TGCAGTGCTAGAGATCCCCAGCGGGAGGTTGGTGAGCAGTTCTTC.

The J gene is TRBJ2-7, the V gene TRBV7-2; the match to TRBD1 covers 8 bases. The germline V gene encodes CDR1 SGHTA and CDR2 FQGNSA. The V segment lost 8 bases and the J segment 2 bases; nucleotides outside the gene matches: 11. The CDR3 sequence is 15 residues long. The CDR3 spells CASGQTGTGPYEQYF. CDR3 DNA: TGTGCCAGCGGCCAAACCGGGACAGGCCCCTACGAGCAGTACTTC.

The chain is built from TRBV5-1 and TRBJ1-1, with D perhaps TRBD1 (6 bases). V was pared by 1 base and J by 5 bases, with 18 bases between. Germline CDR1 and CDR2: SGHRS and YFSETQ. The CDR3 is 16 residues long. The CDR3 protein is CASSLPNQQGETEAFF. As DNA, the CDR3 is TGCGCCAGCAGCTTGCCGAACCAACAGGGAGAAACTGAAGCTTTCTTT.